The present entry profiles one T cell receptor beta chain with its context. Its cognate antigen is unknown. This specimen belongs to a study of beta chain features in type 1 diabetes. Sequenced material consisted of expressed TCRB transcripts (all of the isolated RNA was reverse transcribed). This table comes from immunoSEQ multiplex PCR, and its TCRdb copy is limited to in-frame clones, with some not included. The table shows under 150,000 clones, with around 50% occurring only once. Cells sorted by CD45RO/CCR7/CD25/CD127/CD95/CD27 comprised CD4+ naive, central memory, regulatory and stem cell-like memory cells. Each sorted population was over 98% pure. Findings and caveats of the study: In comparison with healthy donors, patients had naive, central memory and Treg TCRB repertoires that appeared more similar. Cells that show high TCR expression could be over-represented by cDNA sequencing.

The source material was Tregs from blood. This TCR came from a man younger than 30 in good health.

CDR3 region: CASSVLRGEAFF. In nucleotides, the CDR3 is TGTGCCAGCAGTGTCCTACGGGGTGAAGCTTTCTTT. This chain links TRBV2 with TRBJ1-1; D gene ambiguous. V lost 4 bases and J lost 7, with 10 bases in between. In germline, CDR1 is SNHLY, CDR2 FYNNEI. CDR3 size: 12 residues.